These T cell receptor beta chains were read from a single sample in a study of vaccination and CD4 T cells after COVID-19. A single record per CDR3 protein comes from TCRdb applying MiXCR to the PCR reads. The sample carries 9,500 to 15,000 distinct CDR3 sequences, under 65% recorded once. The antigens these receptors bind are not known. The sample here was cultured CD4+ T cells from blood, taken after SARS-CoV-2 vaccination. These TCRs come from a human donor with COVID-19. CDR3s include the opening cysteine and the closing phenylalanine or tryptophan. Fields, in order: J gene, clone size, V gene, CDR3 protein. Some rows have no size entry. The others give once, few or many, or a class for an expanded clone.

TRBJ2-5,NA,TRBV7-2,CASSLVGGLQETQYF
TRBJ2-5,NA,TRBV12-3/TRBV12-4,CASTARGRETQYF
TRBJ1-1,NA,TRBV7-2,CASSGQVLGTEAFF
TRBJ1-4,NA,TRBV25-1,CASSYGQGAMFEKLFF
TRBJ2-7,NA,TRBV20-1,CSARDPQAYEQYF
TRBJ1-5,NA,TRBV20-1,CSAPSQGRGNQPRHF
TRBJ2-5,few,TRBV20-1,CSARDSRGGRETQYF
TRBJ1-6,NA,TRBV4-2,CASSQEVGVKNSPLHF
TRBJ1-6,NA,TRBV7-9,CASSSDGIPGLHF
TRBJ2-5,NA,TRBV9,CASSVGSSGGQETQYF
TRBJ1-6,NA,TRBV7-6,CASSLDHYTGTGNNSPLHF
TRBJ2-7,NA,TRBV19,CASSPRDTVVYEQYF
TRBJ1-6,few,TRBV6-1,CASSEMVGVGNSPLHF
TRBJ1-2,NA,TRBV18,CASSPREGQNYGYTF
TRBJ1-5,NA,TRBV6-2/TRBV6-3,CASSLTGNQPQHF
TRBJ1-5,NA,TRBV6-1,CASSRGTGDNQPQHF
TRBJ2-3,few,TRBV20-1,CSARVETGGGLAQYF
TRBJ2-1,NA,TRBV6-2/TRBV6-3,CASSGLLGGFYNEQFF
TRBJ1-1,NA,TRBV20-1,CSAGFPGQGNTEAFF
TRBJ2-3,once,TRBV28,CASTLGDRGTDTQYF
TRBJ1-2,NA,TRBV30,CAWGPGQEGAGYTF
TRBJ2-7,few,TRBV28,CASRAGGLYEQYF
TRBJ2-1,few,TRBV20-1,CSAQRGGNEQFF
TRBJ2-5,few,TRBV12-3/TRBV12-4,CASSGLAGRLETQYF
TRBJ1-1,NA,TRBV27,CASSFTGLGVTEAFF
TRBJ1-1,NA,TRBV12-3/TRBV12-4,CASSPRRGGTEAFF
TRBJ1-6,NA,TRBV6-1,CASRTTGNAYNSPLHF
TRBJ2-2,few,TRBV20-1,CSAGLNTGELFF
TRBJ2-5,NA,TRBV7-2,CASSFTSTYETQYF
TRBJ2-5,NA,TRBV9,CASSVDGTQYF
TRBJ1-2,NA,TRBV15,CATSGRQGYYGYTF
TRBJ1-2,once,TRBV6-2/TRBV6-3,CASIEAGTANGYTF
TRBJ2-3,NA,TRBV27,CASSNKQGALTDTQYF
TRBJ2-3,few,TRBV6-1,CASSPWRGNTQYF
TRBJ1-2,NA,TRBV20-1,CSARTRGGTGSEGYTF
TRBJ2-5,NA,TRBV19,CASRQTTTETQYF
TRBJ2-5,NA,TRBV6-1,CASSEVGGTGETQYF
TRBJ1-1,few,TRBV11-2,CASSLLRDSGPRF
TRBJ2-7,NA,TRBV20-1,CSANIASVDEQYF
TRBJ1-1,NA,TRBV28,CATTLRGTTEAFF
TRBJ2-7,NA,TRBV20-1,CSARSGTGLYEQYF
TRBJ1-3,once,TRBV19,CASSPGGNTIYF
TRBJ2-1,NA,TRBV12-5,CASALEEIYNEQFF
TRBJ1-2,NA,TRBV28,CATPGGNGYTF
TRBJ2-3,NA,TRBV7-7,CASSPLVPGGAVDTQYF
TRBJ2-7,few,TRBV24-1,CAGRQEDYEQYF
TRBJ1-1,NA,TRBV24-1,CATSEQSNTEAFF
TRBJ1-5,NA,TRBV6-1,CASSPTGLSNQPQHF